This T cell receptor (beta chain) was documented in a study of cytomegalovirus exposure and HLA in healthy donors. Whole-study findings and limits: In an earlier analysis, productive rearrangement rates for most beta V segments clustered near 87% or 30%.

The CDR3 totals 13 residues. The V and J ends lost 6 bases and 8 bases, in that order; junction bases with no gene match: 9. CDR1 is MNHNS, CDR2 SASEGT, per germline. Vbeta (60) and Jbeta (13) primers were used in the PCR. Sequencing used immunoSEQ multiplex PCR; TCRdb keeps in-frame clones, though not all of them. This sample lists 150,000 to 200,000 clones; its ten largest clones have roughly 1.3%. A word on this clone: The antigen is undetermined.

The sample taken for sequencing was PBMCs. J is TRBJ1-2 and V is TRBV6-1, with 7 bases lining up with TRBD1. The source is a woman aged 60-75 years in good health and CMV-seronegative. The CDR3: CASRLTGPGGYTF. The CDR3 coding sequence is TGTGCCAGCAGGCTGACAGGGCCGGGAGGCTACACCTTC.